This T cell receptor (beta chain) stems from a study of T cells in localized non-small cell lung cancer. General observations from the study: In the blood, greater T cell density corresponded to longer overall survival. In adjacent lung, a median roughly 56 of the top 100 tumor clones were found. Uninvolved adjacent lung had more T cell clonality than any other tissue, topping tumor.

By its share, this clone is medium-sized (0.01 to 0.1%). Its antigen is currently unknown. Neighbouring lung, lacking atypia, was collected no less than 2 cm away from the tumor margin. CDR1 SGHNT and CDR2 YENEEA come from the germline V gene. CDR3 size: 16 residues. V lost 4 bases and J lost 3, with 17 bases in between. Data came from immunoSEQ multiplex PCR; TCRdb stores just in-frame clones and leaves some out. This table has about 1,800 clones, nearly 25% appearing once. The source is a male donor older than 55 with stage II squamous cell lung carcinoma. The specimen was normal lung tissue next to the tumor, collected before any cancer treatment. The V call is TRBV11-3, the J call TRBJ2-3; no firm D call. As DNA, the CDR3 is TGTGCCAGCAGCTCCCCCAGCCTACAAAGAACAGATACGCAGTATTTT. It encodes CASSSPSLQRTDTQYF.